These 13 T cell receptor beta chains share one sample of origin, sequenced in a study of T cells in Graves' hyperthyroidism and ophthalmopathy (dated by TCRdb to about 2019). The receptor library was made with multiplex PCR. The sequencer listed for this sample is Illumina HiSeq 2000. TCR beta CDR3 regions were amplified from RNA transcripts. The TCR CDR3 was subjected to a first round of RT-PCR using the HTBI primer set and the Qiagen OneStep RT-PCR kit. The raw public reads went through TCRdb reprocessing: fastp at Q25, MiXCR clone calling, in-frame beta chains kept. Rows with a matching CDR3 protein are joined into one entry that keeps the most common DNA and genes. The sample yields under 350,000 distinct CDR3 sequences; roughly 18% were counted once. Under 55% of the sample is taken by the ten largest. The sample consisted of blood. The receptors derive from a woman aged 45-65 years with Graves' hyperthyroidism.

Comments on this clonotype: A much larger clonotype is one base distant, so this may be a read error. The chain combines TRBV7-9 with TRBJ2-3; perhaps TRBD2 as D (5 bases). V was cut by 8 bases and J by 2 bases, with 11 bases left in between. The CDR3 consists of 13 residues. The germline gives CDR1 SEHNR, CDR2 FQNEAQ (reference sequence). CDR3 DNA: TGTGCCAGCGCCGAGGGATACACAGATACGCAGTATTTT. As protein: CASAEGYTDTQYF.

V and J are TRBV20-1 and TRBJ1-3; TRBD1 is a possible D gene (6 bases). Trimming shortened V by 0 bases and J by 8 bases, and 14 bases separated the two germline ends. Germline CDR1 is DFQATT and CDR2 is SNEGSKA (reference sequence). CDR3 size: 14 residues. This CDR3 is CSARDRQALDTIYF. The CDR3 DNA is TGCAGTGCTAGAGATAGACAGGCCCTGGACACCATATATTTT.

This clonotype was observed a few times. The gene calls are TRBV20-1 and TRBJ2-1; the match to TRBD2 covers 10 bases. The length of the CDR3 is 16 residues. V shed 3 bases and J 0 bases; nucleotides not matched to a gene: 5. The germline gives CDR1 DFQATT, CDR2 SNEGSKA (reference sequence). The CDR3 coding sequence is TGCAGTGCTAGGGCCGGACTAGCGGTCTCCTACAATGAGCAGTTCTTC. Translation gives CSARAGLAVSYNEQFF.

There are a few counts of this clonotype. The chain combines TRBV6-1 with TRBJ2-7, with TRBD1 matching 8 bases. The CDR3 length is 17 residues. Germline V gives CDR1 MNHNS, CDR2 SASEGT. The V gene end was trimmed by 7 bases and the J gene end by 5 bases; junction bases not matched to a gene: 19. In DNA, the CDR3 is TGTGCCAGCACCAACGGGCTGCTGGACAGGGCGTTCGACGAGCAGTACTTC. This encodes CASTNGLLDRAFDEQYF.

This clonotype was found many times. The CDR3 DNA follows: TGTGCCAGCAGCTTAGTACTAGCCGATACAGATACGCAGTATTTT. Translating it yields CASSLVLADTDTQYF. V and J are TRBV11-1 and TRBJ2-3; TRBD2 is a possible D gene (6 bases). Germline loops: CDR1 SGHAT, CDR2 FQDESV (reference sequence). The CDR3 totals 15 residues. The germline V and J ends were trimmed by 1 base and 3 bases, with 11 bases remaining between them. Variable domain in full (rest from reference TRBV11-1 and TRBJ2-3): EAEVAQSPRYKITEKSQAVAFWCDPISGHATLYWYRQILGQGPELLVQFQDESVVDDSQLPKDRFSAERLKGVDSTLKIQPAELGDSAMYLCASSLVLADTDTQYFGPGTRLTVL.

The V and J genes are TRBV12-5 and TRBJ1-5; D is unresolved. V gave up 3 bases and J gave up 7 bases, with 13 bases separating them. Per the germline V gene, CDR1 is LGHNT and CDR2 is FRNRAP. This CDR3 has 14 amino acids. CDR3 bases: TGTGCTAGTGGTTTCGACCAAGTGTACCAGCCCCAGCATTTT. It yields the protein CASGFDQVYQPQHF. Together with reference TRBV12-5 and TRBJ1-5, the CDR3 gives the full variable domain: DARVTQTPRHKVTEMGQEVTMRCQPILGHNTVFWYRQTMMQGLELLAYFRNRAPLDDSGMPKDRFSAEMPDATLATLKIQPSEPRDSAVYFCASGFDQVYQPQHFGDGTRLSIL.

In regard to this clonotype: This clone may be a read error of a much larger clone one base away. This chain links TRBV3-1 with TRBJ2-3; no firm D call. From germline, CDR1 is LGHDT and CDR2 YNNKEL (reference sequence). The CDR3 extends over 15 amino acids. V lost 0 bases and J 3 bases, leaving 10 bases between the germline ends. The CDR3 sequence: CASSQDLLLTDTQYF. The CDR3 nucleotides are TGTGCCAGCAGCCAAGATCTGCTCTTGACAGATACGCAGTATTTT.

For this clonotype: A read error is possible here, since a much larger clone lies one base away. The rearrangement joins TRBV11-2 to TRBJ2-7, with TRBD2 matching over 10 bases. Germline CDR1 reads SGHAT; CDR2 reads FQNNGV. The V and J ends lost 2 bases and 3 bases, in that order; junction bases with no gene match: 13. The CDR3 consists of 18 residues. The CDR3, as DNA: TGTGCCAGCAGCTTATCATCATCGCATAGCGGGAGGAGCTACGAGCAGTACGTC. This codes for CASSLSSSHSGRSYEQYV.

This clonotype turned up a few times. This chain uses TRBV5-1 with TRBJ2-5, with 9 bases matching TRBD1. The V gene end was trimmed by 0 bases and the J gene end by 2 bases; junction bases not matched to a gene: 5. CDR1 and CDR2 (germline): SGHRS, YFSETQ. There are 16 residues in the CDR3. The CDR3 DNA is TGCGCCAGCAGCTTGGAACAGGGGGCACAACAAGAGACCCAGTACTTC. This translates into CASSLEQGAQQETQYF. The variable domain in full, completed from reference TRBV5-1 and TRBJ2-5, reads KAGVTQTPRYLIKTRGQQVTLSCSPISGHRSVSWYQQTPGQGLQFLFEYFSETQRNKGNFPGRFSGRQFSNSRSEMNVSTLELGDSALYLCASSLEQGAQQETQYFGPGTRLLVL.

At least ten counts were recorded for this clonotype. The gene calls are TRBV6-5 and TRBJ2-7; weak D call: TRBD1 (5 bases). V lost 2 bases and J lost 1, with 9 bases in between. Germline V lookup: CDR1 MNHEY, CDR2 SVGAGI. The CDR3 consists of 14 residues. The CDR3 nucleotides are TGTGCCAGCAGTTACCGTTCAGGGTCCTACGAGCAGTACTTC. Amino acid sequence: CASSYRSGSYEQYF.

V and J are TRBV2 and TRBJ2-5; 7 bases map to TRBD1. The ends lost 1 base at V and 1 base at J; junction bases unmatched: 0. Germline CDR1 reads SNHLY; CDR2 reads FYNNEI. CDR3 length: 14 amino acids. CDR3 sequence (DNA): TGTGCCAGCAGTGAAGGGGACAGCCAAGAGACCCAGTACTTC. Protein product: CASSEGDSQETQYF.

This clonotype occurred a few times. This chain joins TRBV10-3 and TRBJ2-7; 12 bases match TRBD1. In germline, CDR1 is ENHRY, CDR2 SYGVKD. The CDR3 is 14 residues long. V was pared by 4 bases and J by 6 bases, with 4 bases of the junction left unmatched. CDR3 in DNA: TGTGCCATCAGTGCGGGACAGGGGGCGGGCGAGCAGTACTTC. This gives the protein CAISAGQGAGEQYF.

This chain uses TRBV11-2 with TRBJ2-3, with 7 bases aligning to TRBD2. In germline, CDR1 is SGHAT, CDR2 FQNNGV. J was trimmed by 2 bases and V by 1 base; bases with no gene match: 12. CDR3 length: 18 amino acids. The CDR3 nucleotides read TGTGCCAGCAGCTTAGGCTTAGTCCAGCGGGGCCTCACAGATACGCAGTATTTT. Its translation: CASSLGLVQRGLTDTQYF.